A selection of T cell receptor beta chains follows, all from one sample in a study of T cells in Graves' hyperthyroidism and ophthalmopathy. Each CDR3 protein gets one entry after TCRdb re-called the multiplex PCR reads with MiXCR. The sample yields over 350,000 distinct CDR3 sequences, around 18% seen once. The sample taken for sequencing was blood. The receptors were sampled from a man younger than 35 with Graves' ophthalmopathy. Each CDR3 is given without its conserved first and last residue.

v_gene,j_gene,CDR3aa
TRBV24-1,TRBJ1-2,ATSDDGGPFYGYT
TRBV20-1,TRBJ2-7,SARGGSGGYEQY
TRBV6-1,TRBJ1-5,ATLDRIEAQPQH
TRBV28,TRBJ1-1,ASSTPRGAGYTEAF
TRBV27,TRBJ1-1,ASSSQGWMDTEAF
TRBV5-1,TRBJ2-2,ASSLQADTGELF
TRBV2,TRBJ1-5,ASNPGVGNQPQH
TRBV6-1,TRBJ2-7,ASSAGLAGNEQY
TRBV20-1,TRBJ1-2,SALDRDNYGYT
TRBV4-1,TRBJ2-7,ASSQDHRVEQY
TRBV6-5,TRBJ1-2,ASSYGVTWNYGYT
TRBV2,TRBJ2-7,ASSESGPIYEQY
TRBV29-1,TRBJ2-1,SVPVTFRNEQF
TRBV5-8,TRBJ1-1,ASSKDRGLNTEAF
TRBV19,TRBJ2-1,ASLGGARNEQF
TRBV13,TRBJ2-1,ASSSGPGGSYNEQF
TRBV12-3/TRBV12-4,TRBJ2-1,ASSWGQGYNEQF
TRBV20-1,TRBJ2-1,SANSGDTYNEQF
TRBV2,TRBJ2-3,ASSAGVSDTQY
TRBV6-1,TRBJ1-6,ASSPTTGSHNSPLH
TRBV7-6,TRBJ1-1,ASTWKLGTEAF
TRBV28,TRBJ2-2,ASSSRGTGELF
TRBV5-1,TRBJ2-5,ASSQIGSRGQY
TRBV5-1,TRBJ2-2,VSSLAGTGVFTGELF
TRBV3-1,TRBJ1-2,ASSPLDPTGGADGYT
TRBV7-9,TRBJ2-1,ASSQEGTSCNEQF
TRBV11-2,TRBJ1-1,ASSRGRTEAF